This T cell receptor beta chain was sequenced for a study of T cell changes during pregnancy in multiple sclerosis. TCRdb keeps only in-frame clones here, not all; method: immunoSEQ multiplex PCR. The sample carries roughly 38,000 clones, 91% recorded once. The CDR3 covers 16 residues. CDR1 MGHRA and CDR2 YSYEKL come from the germline V gene. V gave up 1 base and J gave up 0 bases, with 12 bases separating them. The chain carries TRBV4-1 and TRBJ1-1, with a weak D call TRBD1 (5 bases). This material consisted of CD4+ T cells from peripheral blood mononuclear cells, taken in the second trimester of pregnancy. This TCR was sampled from a female donor in good health, enrolled as a control in a pregnancy study. Here the CDR3 reads CASSQGPGPVNTEAFF. The CDR3 coding sequence is TGCGCCAGCAGCCAAGGTCCAGGGCCCGTGAACACTGAAGCTTTCTTT.